This entry lists 22 T cell receptor beta chains sequenced from one sample in a study of blood T cell repertoires in COVID-19. The assay was immunoSEQ multiplex PCR, and TCRdb's table has in-frame clones only and misses some. The data contain 61,000 or so clones, around 83% of them seen just once; the ten biggest clones take up approximately 3.5%. Input material: peripheral blood. The receptors originated from an elderly woman with acute or convalescent COVID-19.

This clone was seen once. The chain recombines TRBV5-6 with TRBJ2-7; 7 bases agree with TRBD1. Germline lookup yields CDR1 SGHDT and CDR2 YYEEEE. The CDR3 runs 14 residues. V lost 4 bases, J lost 2 bases, and 6 bases stayed unmatched. The CDR3 region is CASSPGQFAYEQYF. As DNA, the CDR3 is TGTGCCAGCAGCCCGGGACAGTTTGCCTACGAGCAGTACTTC.

In this sample, this clone turned up once. The rearrangement links TRBV21-1 to TRBJ2-7; TRBD1, as called in the table, went unchecked against the DNA. TRBV21-1 is a recognized pseudogene. CDR3 size: 14 residues. The DNA of the CDR3 is TGTGCCAGCAGCAAAGTGATTGGGCCCCACGAGCAGTACTTC. Protein sequence: CASSKVIGPHEQYF.

This clone was detected a few times. The genes are TRBV2 and TRBJ1-1; no clear D. This CDR3 has 15 residues. V shed 2 bases and J shed 5 bases, with 15 bases lying between them. The germline gives CDR1 SNHLY, CDR2 FYNNEI. The CDR3 DNA is TGTGCCAGCAGTGAATATCGGGGTGTGGGGACTGAAGCTTTCTTT. Translation gives CASSEYRGVGTEAFF.

The rearrangement uses TRBV4-1 and TRBJ2-7, with 7 bases identical to TRBD1. Germline V gives CDR1 MGHRA, CDR2 YSYEKL. The CDR3 sequence is 14 residues long. J was trimmed by 3 bases and V by 5 bases; bases with no gene match: 7. In DNA, the CDR3 is TGCGCCAGCAGCGCAGAGGGGGCGCGCTACGAGCAGTACTTC. It is translated as CASSAEGARYEQYF.

The V call is TRBV6-6, the J call TRBJ2-6; D gene ambiguous. The germline V gene has CDR1 MNHNY and CDR2 SVGAGI (reference sequence). The V end was cut by 6 bases, the J end by 0 bases, with 15 bases between. There are 17 residues in the CDR3. For the CDR3, the DNA is TGTGCCAGCAGCCGACGACTTCATAGCTCTGGGGCCAACGTCCTGACTTTC. Translated: CASSRRLHSSGANVLTF.

The chain carries TRBV6-5 and TRBJ2-1; 14 nucleotides agree with TRBD2. This CDR3 has 15 residues. Per germline, CDR1 MNHEY and CDR2 SVGAGI. The ends lost 6 bases at V and 6 bases at J; junction bases unmatched: 4. The CDR3 here is CASRAGTSGGNEQFF. CDR3 bases: TGTGCCAGCAGAGCCGGGACTAGCGGGGGCAATGAGCAGTTCTTC.

The gene calls are TRBV9 and TRBJ2-3, with 14 bases fitting TRBD2. V trimming: 3 bases; J trimming: 5 bases; junction bases outside the gene matches: 11. Germline V gene lookup returns CDR1 SGDLS and CDR2 YYNGEE. The CDR3 covers 18 residues. CDR3 sequence reads: CASSARGLAGAEGDTQYF. CDR3 nucleotide sequence: TGTGCCAGCAGCGCGAGGGGACTAGCGGGGGCCGAGGGAGATACGCAGTATTTT. Variable domain in full (rest from reference TRBV9 and TRBJ2-3): DSGVTQTPKHLITATGQRVTLRCSPRSGDLSVYWYQQSLDQGLQFLIQYYNGEERAKGNILERFSAQQFPDLHSELNLSSLELGDSALYFCASSARGLAGAEGDTQYFGPGTRLTVL.

The chain combines TRBV12-5 with TRBJ1-3, with a possible D match to TRBD1 (6 bases). The CDR3 sequence is 14 residues long. Germline assignment: CDR1 LGHNT and CDR2 FRNRAP. The ends were cut back, 1 base at V and 4 bases at J, with 8 bases in the middle. For the CDR3, the DNA is TGTGCTAGTGGTTTGGGCGACAGGGGAAACACCATATATTTT. Protein product: CASGLGDRGNTIYF.

The genes are TRBV28 and TRBJ2-7; D may be TRBD1 (5 bases). This CDR3 spans 12 amino acids. Trimming stripped 8 bases from V and 2 bases from J, with 10 bases between. CDR1 is MDHEN, CDR2 SYDVKM, per germline. CDR3 DNA sequence: TGTGCCAGCCAGGGTTCCACCTACGAGCAGTACTTC. Its translation: CASQGSTYEQYF.

The rearrangement joins TRBV14 to TRBJ2-1; D might be TRBD2 (7 bases). The germline V and J ends were trimmed by 4 bases and 5 bases, with 12 bases remaining between them. This CDR3 contains 14 residues. Looked up from germline, CDR1 is SGHDN and CDR2 is FVKESK. CDR3 residues: CASSPWGGHNEQFF. In DNA, the CDR3 is TGTGCCAGCAGCCCGTGGGGGGGCCACAATGAGCAGTTCTTC.

The chain combines TRBV28 with TRBJ1-5; 8 nucleotides agree with TRBD1. This CDR3 is built from 13 residues. In germline, CDR1 is MDHEN, CDR2 SYDVKM. The V gene end was trimmed by 6 bases and the J gene end by 6 bases; junction bases not matched to a gene: 4. Here the CDR3 reads CASSQGARQPQHF. The CDR3 DNA sequence: TGTGCCAGCAGCCAGGGGGCTCGTCAGCCCCAGCATTTT.

The chain has TRBV4-1 and TRBJ2-3, with a weak D call TRBD2 (5 bases). Germline lookup yields CDR1 MGHRA and CDR2 YSYEKL. Trimming removed 2 bases at V and 5 bases at J, with 8 bases between. The CDR3 totals 13 residues. CDR3 nucleotide sequence: TGCGCCAGCAGCCAACGGACTGGAGATACGCAGTATTTT. This sequence encodes CASSQRTGDTQYF.

V and J are TRBV3-1 (or the pseudogene TRBV3-2) and TRBJ2-7; weak D call: TRBD2 (6 bases). Germline CDR1 reads LGHDT; CDR2 reads YNNKEL (reference sequence). This CDR3 contains 14 residues. Trimming cost V 0 bases and J 10 bases, with 16 bases left between them. CDR3 region: CASSQERGYTTQYF. In nucleotides, the CDR3 is TGTGCCAGCAGCCAAGAGCGGGGATACACTACACAGTACTTC.

The CDR3, as DNA: TGCGCCAGCAGCCTGACAGGGCCTGGAAACACCATATATTTT. Translating it yields CASSLTGPGNTIYF. The genes are TRBV5-1 and TRBJ1-3, with TRBD1 matching 7 bases. Germline V gene sequence: CDR1 SGHRS, CDR2 YFSETQ. The CDR3 length is 14 residues. Trimming removed 4 bases from V and 2 bases from J; junction bases left unmatched: 3.

The table lists this clone with a count of one. This chain connects TRBV6-7 to TRBJ1-2; D possibly corresponds to TRBD1 (6 bases). TRBV6-7 belongs to the ORF category, with a function that is uncertain. The CDR3 loop spans 16 amino acids. The V end was cut by 0 bases, the J end by 2 bases, with 13 bases between. This chain's CDR3 is CASSYSDSLRNYGYTF. The CDR3 nucleotides are TGTGCCAGCAGTTACTCGGACAGCCTCCGAAACTATGGCTACACCTTC.

The chain has TRBV18 and TRBJ2-1; 9 nucleotides agree with TRBD2. V was pared by 3 bases and J by 4 bases, with 7 bases of the junction left unmatched. The length of the CDR3 is 16 residues. CDR1 is KGHSH, CDR2 LQKENI, per germline. CDR3 region: CASSPQTSGLYNEQFF. In DNA, the CDR3 is TGTGCCAGCTCACCCCAGACTAGCGGTCTATACAATGAGCAGTTCTTC.

This rearrangement joins TRBV12-5 to TRBJ1-1; TRBD1 matches at 7 bases. The junction had 4 bases not matched to a gene; V was cut back by 1 base and J by 2 bases. Germline V gene sequence: CDR1 LGHNT, CDR2 FRNRAP. This CDR3 has 15 residues. CDR3 sequence: CASGLGRGRNTEAFF. DNA for the CDR3: TGTGCTAGTGGTTTGGGCAGGGGGAGAAACACTGAAGCTTTCTTT. Full variable domain (remainder filled in from reference TRBV12-5 and TRBJ1-1): DARVTQTPRHKVTEMGQEVTMRCQPILGHNTVFWYRQTMMQGLELLAYFRNRAPLDDSGMPKDRFSAEMPDATLATLKIQPSEPRDSAVYFCASGLGRGRNTEAFFGQGTRLTVV.

The chain couples TRBV21-1 to TRBJ2-1; the D call of TRBD1 is as the table states it, not checked on the DNA. TRBV21-1 is assigned pseudogene status. The CDR3 extends over 20 amino acids. CDR3: CASSIIKGTVTHLFYNEQFF. CDR3 in DNA: TGTGCCAGCAGCATAATAAAGGGGACAGTAACCCACCTCTTCTACAATGAGCAGTTCTTC.

The chain uses TRBV20-1 and TRBJ2-4; TRBD2 matches 11 bases. With 3 bases clipped from V and 4 bases from J, the junction kept 5 bases outside the gene matches. CDR1 DFQATT and CDR2 SNEGSKA come from the germline V gene (reference sequence). The length of the CDR3 is 15 residues. CDR3 nucleotides: TGCAGTGCTAGTCGCGGGACTAGCGGTAAAAACATTCAGTACTTC. Encoded protein: CSASRGTSGKNIQYF.

This clone appeared once. J is TRBJ1-6 and V is TRBV2; 8 bases match TRBD1. This CDR3 has 16 residues. The ends lost 3 bases at V and 9 bases at J; junction bases unmatched: 10. Looked up from germline, CDR1 is SNHLY and CDR2 is FYNNEI. The CDR3 region has the DNA TGTGCCAGCAGTGAGCGGCAGGGGGCGCCCGGTTCACCCCTCCACTTT. This sequence encodes CASSERQGAPGSPLHF. The whole variable domain, remainder taken from reference TRBV2 and TRBJ1-6, is EPEVTQTPSHQVTQMGQEVILRCVPISNHLYFYWYRQILGQKVEFLVSFYNNEISEKSEIFDDQFSVERPDGSNFTLKIRSTKLEDSAMYFCASSERQGAPGSPLHFGNGTRLTVT.

CDR3 nucleotide sequence: TGCAGTGCTAGTAGGTGGGCCTCTAGCAATCAGCCCCAGCATTTT. Amino acids: CSASRWASSNQPQHF. This chain links TRBV20-1 with TRBJ1-5; the D is unclear. The CDR3 has 15 amino acids. CDR1 is DFQATT, CDR2 SNEGSKA, per germline (reference sequence). V was cut by 3 bases and J by 0 bases, with 12 bases left in between.

The V gene is TRBV14, the J gene TRBJ2-7; D unresolved. V was pared by 5 bases and J by 0 bases, with 8 bases between. CDR3 length: 13 amino acids. Per germline, CDR1 SGHDN and CDR2 FVKESK. The CDR3 DNA reads TGTGCCAGCAGCTCCTACAGCTCCTACGAGCAGTACTTC. It translates to CASSSYSSYEQYF. The full variable domain, completed using reference TRBV14 and TRBJ2-7, is EAGVTQFPSHSVIEKGQTVTLRCDPISGHDNLYWYRRVMGKEIKFLLHFVKESKQDESGMPNNRFLAERTGGTYSTLKVQPAELEDSGVYFCASSSYSSYEQYFGPGTRLTVT.